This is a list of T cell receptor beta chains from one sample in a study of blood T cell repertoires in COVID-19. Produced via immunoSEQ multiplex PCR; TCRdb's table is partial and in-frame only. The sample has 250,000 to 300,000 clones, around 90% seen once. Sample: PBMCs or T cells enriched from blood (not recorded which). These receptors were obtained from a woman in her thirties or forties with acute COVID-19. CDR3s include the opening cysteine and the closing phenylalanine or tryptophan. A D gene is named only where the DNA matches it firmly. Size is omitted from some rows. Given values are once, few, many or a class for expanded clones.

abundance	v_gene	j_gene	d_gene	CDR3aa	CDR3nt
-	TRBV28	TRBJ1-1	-	CATQDTEAFF	TGTGCCACCCAGGACACTGAAGCTTTCTTT
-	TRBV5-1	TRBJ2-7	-	CASSPWGRRDEQYF	TGCGCCAGCAGCCCGTGGGGCCGGCGTGACGAGCAGTACTTC
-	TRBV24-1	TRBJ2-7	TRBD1	CATNNRGPLSYEQYF	TGTGCCACTAACAACAGGGGGCCCCTCTCCTACGAGCAGTACTTC
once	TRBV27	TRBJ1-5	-	CASSFRGRQPQHF	TGTGCCAGCAGTTTCCGCGGCCGTCAGCCCCAGCATTTT
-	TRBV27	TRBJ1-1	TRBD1	CASSLNRGGAEAFF	TGTGCCAGCAGTTTAAACAGGGGTGGCGCTGAAGCTTTCTTT
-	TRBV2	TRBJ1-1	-	CASTWAGEAFF	TGTGCCAGCACTTGGGCAGGGGAAGCTTTCTTT
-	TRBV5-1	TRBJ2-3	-	CASSPTHLIAVYTDTQYF	TGCGCCAGCAGCCCGACCCACCTCATAGCGGTATACACAGATACGCAGTATTTT
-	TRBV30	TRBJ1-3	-	CASSLAGPVGNTIYF	TGTGCCTCGAGTCTGGCGGGTCCGGTCGGGAACACCATATATTTT
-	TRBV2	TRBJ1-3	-	CASSGQEGAGNTIYF	TGTGCCAGCAGTGGACAGGAAGGGGCTGGAAACACCATATATTTT
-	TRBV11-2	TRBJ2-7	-	CASSLVQGYEQYF	TGTGCCAGCAGCTTAGTTCAGGGCTACGAGCAGTACTTC
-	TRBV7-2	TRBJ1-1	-	CASSLAPDTIFAEAFF	TGTGCCAGCAGCTTAGCGCCGGACACCATATTCGCTGAAGCTTTCTTT
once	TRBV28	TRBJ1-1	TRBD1	CASSLGQGAWIRAFF	TGTGCCAGCAGTTTAGGCCAGGGGGCGTGGATCCGAGCTTTCTTT
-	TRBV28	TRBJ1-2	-	CASSLSGVGNYGYTF	TGTGCCAGCAGTTTATCAGGGGTGGGCAACTATGGCTACACCTTC
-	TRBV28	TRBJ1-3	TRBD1	CASRGRDRVFGNTIYF	TGTGCCAGCAGGGGCCGGGACAGGGTTTTTGGAAACACCATATATTTT
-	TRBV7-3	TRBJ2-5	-	CASSFDYRETQYF	TGTGCCAGCAGCTTTGACTATCGGGAGACCCAGTACTTC
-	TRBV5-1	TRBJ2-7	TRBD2	CASSPTGGGSYEQYF	TGCGCCAGCAGCCCGACTGGGGGGGGATCCTACGAGCAGTACTTC
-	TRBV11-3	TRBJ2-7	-	CASSYETWAEQYF	TGTGCCAGCAGCTATGAAACGTGGGCAGAGCAGTACTTC
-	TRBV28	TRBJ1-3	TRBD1	CASQGEFSGNTIYF	TGTGCCAGCCAGGGGGAGTTCTCTGGAAACACCATATATTTT
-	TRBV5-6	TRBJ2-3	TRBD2	CASSLTSGLSTDTQYF	TGTGCCAGCAGCTTGACTAGCGGCCTTAGCACAGATACGCAGTATTTT
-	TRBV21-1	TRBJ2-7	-	CASSDTPTVVDEQYF	TGTGCCAGCAGCGATACCCCGACAGTCGTGGACGAGCAGTACTTC
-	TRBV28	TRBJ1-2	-	CASSTPFDSYGYTF	TGTGCCAGCAGTACCCCCTTCGACAGCTATGGCTACACCTTC
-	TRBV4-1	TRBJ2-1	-	CASSQATGSEQFF	TGCGCCAGCAGCCAAGCGACTGGTAGTGAGCAGTTCTTC
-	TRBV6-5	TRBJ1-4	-	CASRRGNEKLFF	TGTGCCAGCAGAAGGGGCAATGAAAAACTGTTTTTT
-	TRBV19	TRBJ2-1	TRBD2	CASRSLAGGNEQFF	TGTGCCAGTAGATCACTAGCGGGAGGGAATGAGCAGTTCTTC
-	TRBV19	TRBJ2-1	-	CASRHDRSSYNEQFF	TGTGCCAGTAGGCACGATAGGAGCTCCTACAATGAGCAGTTCTTC
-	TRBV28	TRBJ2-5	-	CASSLPPGRGETQYF	TGTGCCAGCAGTTTACCCCCGGGTAGGGGTGAGACCCAGTACTTC
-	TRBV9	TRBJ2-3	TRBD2	CASSVGGAGGTDTQYF	TGTGCCAGCAGCGTCGGTGGGGCGGGGGGCACAGATACGCAGTATTTT
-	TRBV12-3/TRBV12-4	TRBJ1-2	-	CASSPRQKTVSTF	TGTGCCAGCAGTCCAAGACAGAAAACGGTGAGCACCTTC
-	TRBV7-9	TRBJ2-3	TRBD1	CASSLRQGGPDTQYF	TGTGCCAGCAGCTTAAGACAGGGTGGTCCAGATACGCAGTATTTT
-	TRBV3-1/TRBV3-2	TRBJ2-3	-	CASSPRAGGTDTQYF	TGTGCCAGCAGCCCCAGAGCAGGGGGCACAGATACGCAGTATTTT
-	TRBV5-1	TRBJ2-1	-	CASSLGPGNEQFF	TGCGCCAGCAGCTTGGGGCCGGGGAATGAGCAGTTCTTC
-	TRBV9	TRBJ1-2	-	CASSVQSVPRSYGYTF	TGTGCCAGCAGCGTACAATCCGTTCCGCGCTCATATGGCTACACCTTC
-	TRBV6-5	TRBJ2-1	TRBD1	CASIARDRGGNEQFF	TGTGCCAGCATAGCCCGGGACAGGGGAGGCAATGAGCAGTTCTTC
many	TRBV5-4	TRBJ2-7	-	CASSLDQNGEQYF	TGTGCCAGCAGCTTGGATCAAAACGGGGAGCAGTACTTC
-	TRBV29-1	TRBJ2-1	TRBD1	CSVGGGQGADEQFF	TGCAGCGTGGGGGGAGGACAGGGTGCTGATGAGCAGTTCTTC
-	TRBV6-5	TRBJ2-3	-	CASRVGGLGVDTQYF	TGTGCCAGCAGGGTTGGGGGCCTCGGTGTGGATACGCAGTATTTT
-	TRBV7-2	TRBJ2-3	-	CASSLSGTSSTDTQYF	TGTGCCAGCAGCTTGTCTGGGACTTCGAGCACAGATACGCAGTATTTT
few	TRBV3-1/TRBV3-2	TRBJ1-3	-	CASSLFAGYPGNTIYF	TGTGCCAGCAGCCTATTTGCAGGGTACCCTGGAAACACCATATATTTT
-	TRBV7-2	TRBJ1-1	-	CASSLAGANTEAFF	TGTGCCAGCAGCTTAGCGGGGGCAAACACTGAAGCTTTCTTT
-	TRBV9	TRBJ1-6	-	CASSVGGRSSYNSPLHF	TGTGCCAGCAGCGTCGGCGGCCGGAGCTCCTATAATTCACCCCTCCACTTT
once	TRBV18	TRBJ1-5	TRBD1	CASSLRQGLYQPQHF	TGTGCCAGCTCACTACGACAGGGACTGTATCAGCCCCAGCATTTT
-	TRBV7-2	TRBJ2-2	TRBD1	CASSSRTGVNTGELFF	TGTGCCAGCAGCTCGAGGACAGGGGTGAACACCGGGGAGCTGTTTTTT
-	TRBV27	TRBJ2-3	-	CASSLKYYPLFTDTQYF	TGTGCCAGCAGTTTAAAGTACTACCCTCTCTTCACAGATACGCAGTATTTT
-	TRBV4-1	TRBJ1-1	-	CASSQGHTEAFF	TGCGCCAGCAGCCAAGGGCACACTGAAGCTTTCTTT
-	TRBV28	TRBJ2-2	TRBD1	CARPDRGRLTGELFF	TGTGCCAGGCCTGACAGGGGGCGCTTGACCGGGGAGCTGTTTTTT
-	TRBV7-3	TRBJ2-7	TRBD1	CASSPSRDRVYEQYF	TGTGCCAGCAGCCCCAGTCGGGACAGGGTGTACGAGCAGTACTTC
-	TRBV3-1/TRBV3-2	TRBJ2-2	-	CASSQQRVPWQGYGELFF	TGTGCCAGCAGCCAACAAAGGGTCCCCTGGCAGGGTTACGGGGAGCTGTTTTTT
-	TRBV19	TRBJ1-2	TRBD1	CASYPSWTGLRGYTF	TGTGCCAGTTACCCAAGCTGGACAGGGCTACGTGGCTACACCTTC
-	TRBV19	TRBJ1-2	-	CASSPGREVVGYTF	TGTGCCAGTAGTCCAGGCAGGGAGGTTGTTGGCTACACCTTC
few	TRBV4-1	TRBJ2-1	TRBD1	CASSLTGTGGFNEQFF	TGCGCCAGCAGTCTCACCGGGACAGGGGGTTTCAATGAGCAGTTCTTC